The 3 T cell receptor beta chains presented below share a single source sample, sequenced in a study of cytomegalovirus exposure and HLA in healthy donors. PCR amplification relied on 60 Vbeta primers (plus 13 Jbeta primers). The method was immunoSEQ multiplex PCR; TCRdb's version includes in-frame clones alone and lacks a portion of them. The sample lists about 130,000 clones, more than 60% occurring once. Sequenced sample: PBMCs. The source of these receptors is a middle-aged woman in good health and CMV-seropositive.

The CDR3 region has the DNA TGTGCCAGCAGCGGACAGGGGGCCTCCACCGGGGAGCTGTTTTTT. It codes for CASSGQGASTGELFF. The chain joins TRBV2 to TRBJ2-2, with 11 bases matching TRBD1. CDR3 length: 15 amino acids. The V segment lost 6 bases and the J segment 4 bases; nucleotides outside the gene matches: 4. Germline-derived CDR1 and CDR2 are SNHLY and FYNNEI.

This rearrangement joins TRBV5-1 to TRBJ1-6, with 7 bases identical to TRBD1. V was pared by 3 bases and J by 0 bases, with 6 bases of the junction left unmatched. The CDR3 contains 17 residues. Germline V gene data show CDR1 as SGHRS and CDR2 as YFSETQ. The CDR3 bases are TGCGCCAGCAGCTCCTATTCAGGGGGCTCCTATAATTCACCCCTCCACTTT. It is translated as CASSSYSGGSYNSPLHF.

The chain employs TRBV30 and TRBJ2-6; TRBD1 is a possible D gene (6 bases). V dropped 4 bases and J dropped 10 bases, with 11 bases sitting between them. The CDR3 contains 12 residues. CDR1 is GTSNPN and CDR2 is SVGIG in the germline V gene (reference sequence). In nucleotides, the CDR3 is TGTGCCTGGAATTCTCAGGGGAACGTCCTGACTTTC. Protein: CAWNSQGNVLTF.